This is a list of T cell receptor beta chains from one sample in a study of cytomegalovirus exposure and HLA in healthy donors. The table came from immunoSEQ multiplex PCR; TCRdb's copy has only in-frame clones and leaves some out. The repertoire holds over 100,000 clones, less than 85% seen once, with around 2.1% in the top ten. The specimen sequenced was PBMCs. The receptors were sampled from a woman aged 40 to 55 in good health and CMV-seropositive. The CDR3 runs from the conserved cysteine through the conserved F or W. The order of the fields is clone size, V gene, D gene, J gene, CDR3 DNA, CDR3 protein. D genes are given only for firm matches. Not all rows give a size; the values are once, few, many and, for expanded clones, a class.

size: NA
V: TRBV7-8
D: NA
J: TRBJ2-7
DNA: TGTGCCAGCAGCCCCGACAGGAGAGCCTACGAGCAGTACTTC
CDR3: CASSPDRRAYEQYF

size: NA
V: TRBV4-1
D: TRBD2
J: TRBJ2-2
DNA: TGCGCCAGCAGCCCGGTAGCGGGAAACACCGGGGAGCTGTTTTTT
CDR3: CASSPVAGNTGELFF

size: few
V: TRBV5-4
D: NA
J: TRBJ1-1
DNA: TGTGCCAGCAGCTCGCCATACAGGGAAGGATATACTGAAGCTTTCTTT
CDR3: CASSSPYREGYTEAFF

size: NA
V: TRBV19
D: NA
J: TRBJ1-1
DNA: TGTGCCAGTAGTACGCCTCCGGGAGTCATGAACACTGAAGCTTTCTTT
CDR3: CASSTPPGVMNTEAFF

size: NA
V: TRBV4-1
D: NA
J: TRBJ2-1
DNA: TGCGCCAGCAGCCAAGATAACGAACCCGGGACTCAAAATTCCTACAATGAGCAGTTCTTC
CDR3: CASSQDNEPGTQNSYNEQFF

size: NA
V: TRBV18
D: TRBD2
J: TRBJ2-3
DNA: TGTGCCAGCTCACCCGGAGCGGGAGAGGCAGATACGCAGTATTTT
CDR3: CASSPGAGEADTQYF

size: NA
V: TRBV27
D: NA
J: TRBJ2-1
DNA: TGTGCCAGCAGTCTAACCCCAGGGTACAATGAGCAGTTCTTC
CDR3: CASSLTPGYNEQFF

size: NA
V: TRBV19
D: TRBD2
J: TRBJ2-3
DNA: TGTGCCAGTAGTATGGGACTAGCGGGGAACACAGATACGCAGTATTTT
CDR3: CASSMGLAGNTDTQYF

size: NA
V: TRBV7-2
D: NA
J: TRBJ1-3
DNA: TGTGCCAGCAGCTCCACGGCGGCCGGAAACACCATATATTTT
CDR3: CASSSTAAGNTIYF

size: NA
V: TRBV7-2
D: NA
J: TRBJ2-3
DNA: TGTGCCAGCAGCGGACGGGGTTATGCCGGAGCCAGAGCCGATACGCAGTATTTT
CDR3: CASSGRGYAGARADTQYF

size: few
V: TRBV11-2
D: TRBD1
J: TRBJ1-4
DNA: TGTGCCAGCAGCCTCCGGACAGGGCGCTCCCTCGGAGAAAAACTGTTTTTT
CDR3: CASSLRTGRSLGEKLFF

size: NA
V: TRBV19
D: NA
J: TRBJ1-3
DNA: TGTGCCAGTAGTATCGAGGACAGATCGACTGGAAACACCATATATTTT
CDR3: CASSIEDRSTGNTIYF

size: NA
V: TRBV7-2
D: TRBD2
J: TRBJ2-7
DNA: TGTGCCAGCAGCGTCGCGGGGGCGGGGGGGGCCTACGAGCAGTACTTC
CDR3: CASSVAGAGGAYEQYF

size: NA
V: TRBV4-3
D: TRBD2
J: TRBJ2-7
DNA: TGCGCCAGCAGCCGCAGACTAGCGGGGGGCCAGGACGAGCAGTACTTC
CDR3: CASSRRLAGGQDEQYF